The 2 T cell receptor beta chains presented below share a single source sample, sequenced in a study of CDR3 diversity in severe acne (dated by TCRdb to between 2019 and 2020). The library was built by means of PCR. For sequencing, an Illumina HiSeq 2000 was employed. TCRdb reran the public reads through fastp at Q25 and MiXCR, keeping productive beta chains. Rows merge per CDR3 protein into single entries with the most common DNA and genes. The sample table lists around 91,000 distinct CDR3 sequences, roughly 51% of them with a count of one. Around 15% of the sample lies in the top ten. The sample was blood. Source of these receptors: a male donor in good health, without acne.

This clonotype was observed a handful of times. J is TRBJ1-1 and V is TRBV20-1, with D perhaps matching TRBD1 (5 bases). CDR3 size: 11 residues. The germline V gene has CDR1 DFQATT and CDR2 SNEGSKA (reference sequence). Trimming took 6 bases from V and 8 from J, leaving 13 bases between them. Written as DNA, the CDR3 is TGCAGTGCCCAACTAGGGGTCGAAGCTTTCTTT. Translated, it gives CSAQLGVEAFF.

This clonotype was recorded at least ten times. The chain combines TRBV5-6 with TRBJ1-2, with D unclear. The CDR3 length is 13 residues. The germline V gene has CDR1 SGHDT and CDR2 YYEEEE. Trimming stripped 9 bases from V and 8 bases from J, with 20 bases between. CDR3 nucleotide sequence: TGTGCCATCCAGAGGCTAGGGAGTCTCGGCTACACCTTC. This sequence encodes CAIQRLGSLGYTF.